The 21 T cell receptor beta chains reported below all come from one sample, sequenced in a study of T cells after posttransplantation cyclophosphamide. Treatment was busulfan-fludarabine conditioning, a marrow graft, and cyclophosphamide on days +3 and +4. Sequencing used immunoSEQ multiplex PCR; TCRdb keeps in-frame clones, though not all of them. Of approximately 1,500 clones listed, 77% are singletons. Here the sequenced sample was CD4+ T cells sorted from PBMCs, taken after allogeneic stem cell transplant with posttransplant cyclophosphamide. The receptors shown here come from a male patient in his fifties who received an allogeneic stem cell transplant from an unrelated donor, was CMV-positive, and had acute GVHD only. Some of these T cells may belong to the graft donor.

Here the CDR3 reads CAWRLLAHTGELFF. Written as DNA, the CDR3 is TGTGCCTGGAGGTTATTAGCCCACACCGGGGAGCTGTTTTTT. The chain has TRBV30 and TRBJ2-2; unclear D gene. In germline, CDR1 is GTSNPN, CDR2 SVGIG (reference sequence). V lost 3 bases to trimming and J lost 3 bases, with 11 bases between them. The CDR3 has 14 amino acids.

J is TRBJ2-5 and V is TRBV11-2, with no clear D. V lost 3 bases and J lost 3, with 8 bases in between. CDR1 is SGHAT and CDR2 is FQNNGV in the germline V gene. The CDR3 extends over 13 amino acids. CDR3: CASSFSGEETQYF. The CDR3 bases are TGTGCCAGCAGCTTTTCTGGAGAAGAGACCCAGTACTTC.

The J gene is TRBJ1-3, the V gene TRBV5-1; D is unresolved. The ends were cut back, 2 bases at V and 8 bases at J, with 14 bases in the middle. Per germline, CDR1 SGHRS and CDR2 YFSETQ. The CDR3 has 14 residues. DNA of the CDR3: TGCGCCAGCAGCTTTGGTTCCCCGGTGGACACCATATATTTT. Translated, it gives CASSFGSPVDTIYF.

This clone showed up just once. This CDR3 is also generated by other DNA sequences in the sample. The chain uses TRBV7-9 and TRBJ1-1, with TRBD1 matching 8 bases. Germline values: CDR1 SEHNR, CDR2 FQNEAQ (reference sequence). The CDR3 has 16 amino acids. J gave up 0 bases and V 9 bases, and 12 bases lay outside the gene matches. CDR3 DNA sequence: TGTGCCAGTAGTCCTCCCGGGGACAGGCTGAACACTGAAGCTTTCTTT. It is translated as CASSPPGDRLNTEAFF. Combining the CDR3 with reference TRBV7-9 and TRBJ1-1 gives the whole variable domain DTGVSQNPRHKITKRGQNVTFRCDPISEHNRLYWYRQTLGQGPEFLTYFQNEAQLEKSRLLSDRFSAERPKGSFSTLEIQRTEQGDSAMYLCASSPPGDRLNTEAFFGQGTRLTVV.

The CDR3 here is CASRHQGRGNQPQHF. As DNA, the CDR3 is TGTGCCAGCAGACACCAGGGTCGTGGCAATCAGCCCCAGCATTTT. The chain couples TRBV28 to TRBJ1-5, with a weak D call TRBD1 (5 bases). Germline CDR1 reads MDHEN; CDR2 reads SYDVKM. The CDR3 extends over 15 amino acids. Trimming pared 6 bases from V and 2 bases from J, leaving 14 bases between.

The chain is built from TRBV7-2 and TRBJ2-2; TRBD2 aligns across 10 bases. Germline CDR1 SGHTA, CDR2 FQGNSA. This CDR3 spans 15 amino acids. With V trimmed by 4 bases and J by 4 bases, 3 bases remained unmatched. CDR3 DNA sequence: TGTGCCAGCAGCTCGGGACTAGCGATCACCGGGGAGCTGTTTTTT. Translating it yields CASSSGLAITGELFF.

In DNA form, the CDR3 reads TGCGCCAGCAGAAGCGGGGTGGAAGAGACCCAGTACTTC. Protein product: CASRSGVEETQYF. The chain couples TRBV5-1 to TRBJ2-5, with TRBD2 matching 7 bases. CDR1 is SGHRS, CDR2 YFSETQ, per germline. V lost 5 bases to trimming and J lost 3 bases; unmatched junction nucleotides: 4. The CDR3 totals 13 residues.

The V call is TRBV6-5, the J call TRBJ2-4; 7 nucleotides match TRBD1. The germline V gene has CDR1 MNHEY and CDR2 SVGAGI. J gave up 4 bases and V 5 bases, and 8 bases lay outside the gene matches. The CDR3 sequence is 15 residues long. Here the CDR3 DNA reads TGTGCCAGCAGTCCGACAGGGTGGGGGAAAAACATTCAGTACTTC. Its translation: CASSPTGWGKNIQYF.

The rearrangement uses TRBV7-2 and TRBJ2-5; a possible D gene is TRBD2 (6 bases). The CDR3 covers 15 residues. The V and J ends lost 3 bases and 4 bases respectively, with 15 bases between them. Germline V CDR1 and CDR2: SGHTA, FQGNSA. In DNA, the CDR3 is TGTGCCAGCAGCTTGCGCAGGGACTGGGGAGAGACCCAGTACTTC. Translated, it gives CASSLRRDWGETQYF.

This clone was found a few times. This chain links TRBV6-6 with TRBJ2-5, with D unresolved. Trimming cost V 5 bases and J 3 bases, with 10 bases left between them. From germline, CDR1 is MNHNY and CDR2 SVGAGI (reference sequence). CDR3 length: 13 amino acids. CDR3: CASSPTFEETQYF. CDR3 sequence (DNA): TGTGCCAGCAGTCCGACTTTCGAAGAGACCCAGTACTTC.

This clone was recorded a few times. CDR3 amino acids: CASSPSQRGTGRSPLHF. The CDR3 DNA sequence: TGTGCCAGCTCACCATCGCAGAGGGGGACAGGGAGATCACCCCTCCACTTT. This rearrangement joins TRBV18 to TRBJ1-6, with TRBD1 identical over 9 bases. Germline V gene data show CDR1 as KGHSH and CDR2 as LQKENI. The CDR3 totals 17 residues. V trimming: 2 bases; J trimming: 10 bases; junction bases outside the gene matches: 12.

The chain is built from TRBV7-2 and TRBJ2-4; D is perhaps TRBD1 (6 bases). The CDR3 has 16 residues. V was trimmed by 1 base and J by 1 base, leaving 11 bases between them. Germline CDR1 is SGHTA and CDR2 is FQGNSA. CDR3 region: CASSLGITGAKNIQYF. The DNA of the CDR3 is TGTGCCAGCAGCTTAGGGATAACAGGGGCCAAAAACATTCAGTACTTC.

This clone has only one observation. This sequence joins TRBV11-2 and TRBJ2-7, with 11 bases matching TRBD2. Trimming took 5 bases from V and 4 from J; bases not matched to a gene: 7. The CDR3 covers 15 residues. Germline loops: CDR1 SGHAT, CDR2 FQNNGV. The chain's CDR3 is CASSLIAGGQYEQYF. In nucleotides, the CDR3 is TGTGCCAGCAGCCTGATAGCGGGGGGGCAGTACGAGCAGTACTTC.

In this sample, this clone turned up once. The chain links TRBV7-3 to TRBJ1-1; D ambiguous. Germline lookup yields CDR1 SGHTA and CDR2 FQGTGA. The CDR3 totals 13 residues. The V end lost 5 bases, the J end lost 5 bases, and 12 bases lay between the germline ends. CDR3 sequence: CASSPGRETEAFF. CDR3 coding DNA: TGTGCCAGCAGCCCAGGCCGGGAGACTGAAGCTTTCTTT.

This clone was observed a handful of times. The chain is built from TRBV28 and TRBJ1-2; a weak D match, TRBD1 (6 bases). The CDR3 runs 13 residues. Trimming pared 6 bases from V and 4 bases from J, leaving 12 bases between. Germline V gives CDR1 MDHEN, CDR2 SYDVKM. The CDR3 is CASRGGGIYGYTF. The CDR3 bases are TGTGCCAGCAGGGGAGGGGGGATCTATGGCTACACCTTC.

The chain joins TRBV7-2 to TRBJ2-7, with 7 nucleotides matching TRBD2. Trimming at V came to 6 bases and at J to 2 bases, leaving 4 bases not matched to a gene. Germline-derived CDR1 and CDR2 are SGHTA and FQGNSA. This CDR3 has 13 residues. The CDR3 DNA is TGTGCCAGCAGGGAGAGCGGGACCTACGAGCAGTACTTC. As protein: CASRESGTYEQYF.

There are a few counts of this clone. An end of the junction differs from the germline gene, which may be a read error. The V gene is TRBV7-6, the J gene TRBJ2-1; 7 bases agree with TRBD1. The CDR3 runs 16 residues. Germline CDR1 SGHVS, CDR2 FNYEAQ. In DNA form, the CDR3 reads TGTGCCAGCAGCGTCGGACAGGCATGCTCCAACAATGAGCAGTTCTTC. The encoded protein is CASSVGQACSNNEQFF.

This chain uses TRBV9 with TRBJ2-7; weak D call: TRBD2 (5 bases). Germline-derived CDR1 and CDR2 are SGDLS and YYNGEE. CDR3 length: 14 residues. Deletions cut 1 base from V and 6 bases from J, with 14 bases between. CDR3 loop: CASSVRLAGSEQYF. CDR3 bases: TGTGCCAGCAGCGTACGGCTGGCGGGCTCCGAGCAGTACTTC.

This chain links TRBV15 with TRBJ2-5; TRBD1 matches 8 bases. The junction had 6 bases not matched to a gene; V was cut back by 4 bases and J by 2 bases. The CDR3 runs to 15 residues. Germline V CDR1 and CDR2: LNHNV, YYDKDF (reference sequence). The CDR3 DNA sequence: TGTGCCACCAGCATAGGGACAGGTTGGCAAGAGACCCAGTACTTC. It specifies CATSIGTGWQETQYF. Variable domain in full (rest from reference TRBV15 and TRBJ2-5): DAMVIQNPRYQVTQFGKPVTLSCSQTLNHNVMYWYQQKSSQAPKLLFHYYDKDFNNEADTPDNFQSRRPNTSFCFLDIRSPGLGDTAMYLCATSIGTGWQETQYFGPGTRLLVL.

This clone was seen a single time. The V and J genes are TRBV9 and TRBJ2-1; 7 nucleotides agree with TRBD2. The length of the CDR3 is 16 residues. The J segment lost 7 bases and the V segment lost 3 bases, leaving 13 bases of the junction unmatched. Per the germline V gene, CDR1 is SGDLS and CDR2 is YYNGEE. In nucleotides, the CDR3 is TGTGCCAGCAGCGACCGGAGCGGCGGGGGAGAGAATGAGCAGTTCTTC. It specifies CASSDRSGGGENEQFF.

The gene calls are TRBV7-9 and TRBJ2-2; 11 bases are a match to TRBD1. Germline V gene sequence: CDR1 SEHNR, CDR2 FQNEAQ (reference sequence). The CDR3 contains 15 residues. V lost 4 bases, J lost 4 bases, and 2 bases stayed unmatched. The DNA for the CDR3 is TGTGCCAGCAGCTGGGGGACAGGGGGCACCGGGGAGCTGTTTTTT. Its translation is CASSWGTGGTGELFF.